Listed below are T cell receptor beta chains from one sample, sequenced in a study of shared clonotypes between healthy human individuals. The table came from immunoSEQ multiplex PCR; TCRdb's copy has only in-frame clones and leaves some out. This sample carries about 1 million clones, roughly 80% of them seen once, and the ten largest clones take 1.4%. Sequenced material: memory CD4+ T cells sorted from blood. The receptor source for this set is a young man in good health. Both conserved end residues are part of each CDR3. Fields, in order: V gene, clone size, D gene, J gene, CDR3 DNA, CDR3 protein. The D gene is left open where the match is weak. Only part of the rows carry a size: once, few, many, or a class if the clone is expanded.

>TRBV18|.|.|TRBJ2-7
TGTGCCAGCTCACCAGGCGGTCCCTACGAGCAGTACTTC
CASSPGGPYEQYF
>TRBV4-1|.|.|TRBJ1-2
TGCGCCAGCAGCCAACCCCCGGGGTCTAACTATGGCTACACCTTC
CASSQPPGSNYGYTF
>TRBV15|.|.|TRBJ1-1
TGTGCCACCAGCAACGGCTTAACCAACACTGAAGCTTTCTTT
CATSNGLTNTEAFF
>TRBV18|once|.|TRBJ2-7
TGTGCCAGCTCACCCATGCAGTCGAACGAGCAGTACTTC
CASSPMQSNEQYF
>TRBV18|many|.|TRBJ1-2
TGTGCCAGCTCCCGCAGAGATGGCTACACCTTC
CASSRRDGYTF
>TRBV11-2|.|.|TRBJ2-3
TGTGCCAGCAGCTTATTGGGTGCAGATACGCAGTATTTT
CASSLLGADTQYF
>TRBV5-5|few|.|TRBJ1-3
TGTGCCAGCAGCTTTTGGGTTTCTGGAAACACCATATATTTT
CASSFWVSGNTIYF
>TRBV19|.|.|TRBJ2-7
TGTGCCAGTAGTATGGGAGGATCCGCCTACGAGCAGTACTTC
CASSMGGSAYEQYF
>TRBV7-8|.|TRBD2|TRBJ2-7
TGTGCCAGCAGCGCAACCCGACTAGCGGGGGGGCCGGGTGAGGACGAGCAGTACTTC
CASSATRLAGGPGEDEQYF
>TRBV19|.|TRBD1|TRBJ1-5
TGTGCCAGTAGTACCCAGACAGGGACCGGAACCCAGCATTTT
CASSTQTGTGTQHF
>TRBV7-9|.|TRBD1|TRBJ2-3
TGTGCCAGCAGCTTAGACAGGGGGCAAGGAGATACGCAGTATTTT
CASSLDRGQGDTQYF
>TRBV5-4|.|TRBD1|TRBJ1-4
TGTGCCAGCAGCCCGGGACAGCGGAATGAAAAACTGTTTTTT
CASSPGQRNEKLFF
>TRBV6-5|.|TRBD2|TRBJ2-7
TGTGCCAGCAGGCTTACTAGCGGGGGCGCCTACGAGCAGTACTTC
CASRLTSGGAYEQYF
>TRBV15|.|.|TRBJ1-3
TGTGCCACCAGCAGCCTTCGGAGCTCTGGAAACACCATATATTTT
CATSSLRSSGNTIYF
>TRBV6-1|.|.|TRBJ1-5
TGTGCCAGCAGTGAAGGAAGTTGGGGGGGACAGCCCCAGCATTTT
CASSEGSWGGQPQHF
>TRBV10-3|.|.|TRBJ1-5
TGTGCCATCAGTGAGTCCTCAAATCAGCCCCAGCATTTT
CAISESSNQPQHF
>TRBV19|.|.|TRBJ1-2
TGTGCCAGTGAAGACGCGACTAGGGGCTACACCTTC
CASEDATRGYTF
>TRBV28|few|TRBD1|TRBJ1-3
TGTGCCAGCCTTAACAGGGGGCCTGGAAACACCATATATTTT
CASLNRGPGNTIYF
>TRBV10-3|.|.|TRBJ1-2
TGTGCCATCATGGGGGAATGGAGCTACACCTTC
CAIMGEWSYTF
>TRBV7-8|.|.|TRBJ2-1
TGTGCCAGCAGCTTAGCGCCCAGCGGGCTAAACAATGAGCAGTTCTTC
CASSLAPSGLNNEQFF
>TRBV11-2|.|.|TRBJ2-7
TGTGCCAGCAGTCCCCGTTGGGAAAACGAGCAGTACTTC
CASSPRWENEQYF
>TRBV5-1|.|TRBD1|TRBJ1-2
TGCGCCAGCAGCTTGAGGACAGGGGGCTTAGCTAACTATGGCTACACCTTC
CASSLRTGGLANYGYTF
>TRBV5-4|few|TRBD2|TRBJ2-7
TGTGCCAGCAGCTTGGGGACTAGCGGGAGTTACGAGCAGTACTTC
CASSLGTSGSYEQYF
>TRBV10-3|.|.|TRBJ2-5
TGTGCCATCAGTCAGGACAGAGAGACCCAGTACTTC
CAISQDRETQYF
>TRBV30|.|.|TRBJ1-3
TGTGCCTGGAGTGGAAGTCGCAGCTCTGGAAACACCATATATTTT
CAWSGSRSSGNTIYF
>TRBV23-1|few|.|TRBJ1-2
TGCGCCAGTTTTGGGACGTATGGCTACACCTTC
CASFGTYGYTF
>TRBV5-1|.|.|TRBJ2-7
TGCGCCAGCAGCCCGCGACCCGAGCAGTACTTC
CASSPRPEQYF
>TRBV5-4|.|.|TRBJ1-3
TGTGCCAGCAGCATCCAGGGATCTGGAAACACCATATATTTT
CASSIQGSGNTIYF
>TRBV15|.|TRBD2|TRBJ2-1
TGTGCCACCAGCAGATCTAGCGGGGGTTACAATGAGCAGTTCTTC
CATSRSSGGYNEQFF
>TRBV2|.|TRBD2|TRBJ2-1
TGTGCCAGCGGAACGGGACTAGCGGGGGGCGAGCAGTTCTTC
CASGTGLAGGEQFF
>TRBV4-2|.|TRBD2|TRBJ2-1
TGTGCCAGCAGCCAAGATTTTCGCGGGAGCGCTCGTAAGTTCTTC
CASSQDFRGSARKFF
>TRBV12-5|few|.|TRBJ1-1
TGTGCTAGTGGTTCTCGGTGGGGCACTGAAGCTTTCTTT
CASGSRWGTEAFF
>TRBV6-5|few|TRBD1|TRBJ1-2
TGTGCCAGTGGGTCCGCCGGGACAGGGGGCGACTACACCTTC
CASGSAGTGGDYTF
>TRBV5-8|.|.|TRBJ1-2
TGTGCCAGCAGCTTGGACCTGATCAACTATGGCTACACCTTC
CASSLDLINYGYTF
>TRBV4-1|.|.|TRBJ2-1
TGCGCCAGCAGCCAAGTTTCTTTTTTCTCCTACAATGAGCAGTTCTTC
CASSQVSFFSYNEQFF
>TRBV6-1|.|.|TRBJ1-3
TGTGCCACCAGAGGTATATCAGACTCTGGAAACACCATATATTTT
CATRGISDSGNTIYF
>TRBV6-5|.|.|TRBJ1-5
TGTGCCAGCAGCCAGACATCCCGTCAGCCCCAGCATTTT
CASSQTSRQPQHF
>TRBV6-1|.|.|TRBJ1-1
TGTGCCAGCAGTGAAGGTCAGGGGACTGAAGCTTTCTTT
CASSEGQGTEAFF
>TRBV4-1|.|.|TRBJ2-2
TGCGCCAGCAGCCAACCAGACAGTTGGGGGCGAGACACCGGGGAGCTGTTTTTT
CASSQPDSWGRDTGELFF
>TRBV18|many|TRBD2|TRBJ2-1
TGTGCCAGCTCACCACGACTAGCGGGATACAATGAGCAGTTCTTC
CASSPRLAGYNEQFF
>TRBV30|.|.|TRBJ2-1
TGTGCCTGGAGTGTACAGGTGGCGGTCTCTGAGCAGTTCTTC
CAWSVQVAVSEQFF
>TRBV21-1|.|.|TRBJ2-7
TGTGCCAGCAGCTTTCAAGGATGCCCCTCCTACGAGCAGTACTTC
CASSFQGCPSYEQYF
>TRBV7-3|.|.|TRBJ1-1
TGTGCCAGCAGCTTAAGACAGGAGGACACTGAAGCTTTCTTT
CASSLRQEDTEAFF
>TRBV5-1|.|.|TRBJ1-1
TGCGCCAGCAGCTTGACCGAGATGAACACTGAAGCTTTCTTT
CASSLTEMNTEAFF
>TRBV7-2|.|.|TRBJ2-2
TGTGCCAGCAGCCCACAGAACACCGGGGAGCTGTTTTTT
CASSPQNTGELFF
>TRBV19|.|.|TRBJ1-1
TGTGCCAGTAGTCTCTCCGCTGGGACGAACACTGAAGCTTTCTTT
CASSLSAGTNTEAFF
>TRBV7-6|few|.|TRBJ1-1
TGTGCCAGCAGCTTATCGGGGAACACTGAAGCTTTCTTT
CASSLSGNTEAFF
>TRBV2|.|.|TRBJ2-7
TGTGCCAGCAGGCTTGAAGGTGAATTTTACGAGCAGTACTTC
CASRLEGEFYEQYF